This TCR beta chain was obtained from a study of molecular identifiers for immune sequencing clone quantification (dated by TCRdb to between 2017 and 2018). Notes on the research overall: For a replicate experiment, RNA from around 20,000 or 99,000 naive CD8 T cells was divided into five aliquots, of which four were sequenced. The study was a methods study using CD8 T cells to benchmark molecular-identifier clustering-based TCR repertoire sequencing (MIDCIRS) and TCR RNA copy counting. Overall study outcomes, separate from this receptor: Clones above 20 RNA copies held over 97% of molecules in CMV-specific effector cells but under 1% in naive cells. Modeling indicated about 3 TCR RNA copies recovered per cell, compared with approximately 10 by digital PCR, which implies a capture efficiency of approximately 29%. Even against a background of about 960,000 naive CD8 T cells, spiked-in Jurkat TCR RNA amounting to a single cell's worth was reported to be detectable. Identical TCR molecules sharing a barcode could cause highly expanded clone sizes to be underestimated. The naive libraries included spiked-in Jurkat TCR RNA (10 copies' worth), and this RNA is not part of the donor repertoire. Without barcode sub-clustering, chimeric consensus sequences inflated TCR diversity; chimeras reached as high as 47%.

From the cysteine through the phenylalanine, the CDR3 covers 13 amino acids. The DNA shown is the 39-base CDR3, in frame from base 1. Reading the germline V gene gives CDR1 MDHEN and CDR2 SYDVKM. As for this clonotype: No cognate antigen has been identified for it. One junction end disagrees with the germline gene, perhaps due to a read error.

Libraries of naive CD8 T cells were generated from about 21,000 to 970,000 sorted cells, with 10%, 30% or 50% of the purified RNA used. Naive CD8 T cells, defined as CD8+CD4-CCR7+CD45RA+, were FACS-sorted into RLT Plus buffer on a BD FACSAria II. Detection sensitivity was tested by spiking Jurkat RNA equal to some 10 TCR copies' worth into samples containing about 20,000-1,100,000 naive CD8 T cells. CD8 T cells were enriched with RosetteSep CD8+ T Cell Enrichment Cocktail and Ficoll-Paque, followed by ACK red cell lysis. Library preparation was by PCR. Sequencing was carried out with a NextSeq 500. Preparation of bulk TCR libraries followed a previously described approach, with the TCR primers listed in Table S5. Total RNA was purified with the Qiagen AllPrep DNA/RNA kit. Before any analysis, reads coming from multiple sequencing runs of the same library were combined into one pool. The authors processed their data as follows. Only reads with exact TCR constant sequence were kept, trimmed to 150 nt, and grouped by their 12-nt molecular barcodes. Reads within each barcode group were sub-clustered using a 15% Levenshtein threshold, and quality-weighted consensus sequences were constructed for each RNA molecule. Non-functional sequences were removed, as were lower-count sequences one edit away from another. On the basis of fitting two negative binomial distributions, barcode sub-clusters with fewer than 20% of the maximum read count were discarded. The raw public reads went through TCRdb reprocessing: fastp at Q25, MiXCR clone calling, in-frame beta chains kept. Rows matching on CDR3 protein sequence are summarized as one entry with the most common DNA and genes. What appears here as the V and J calls and clone size reflects TCRdb's work, not the paper's. Within this sample are 400,000 to 600,000 distinct CDR3 sequences, with about 25% of them counted one time only. The ten top clones hold around 0.8% of the sample.

This sequence uses TRBV28 and TRBJ2-7; the best D guess is TRBD1, with 5 bases matching. The TCR sequence derives from a human donor in good health. Some libraries in this study had Jurkat cell RNA spiked in. Material: naive CD8+ T cells from blood, with Jurkat cell RNA spiked in. The sample's cell subset or site label is to be understood as: FACS-sorted CD8+CD4-CCR7+CD45RA+ naive T cells. The CDR3: CACSFGQGYEQYF. The DNA sequence reads TGTGCCTGCAGTTTCGGTCAGGGATACGAGCAGTACTTC.